This paragraph reports one T cell receptor beta chain. The data were taken from a study of human T cells and chemical hapten exposure. TCRdb recomputed calls from the RACE reads with MiXCR, one row per CDR3 protein. Of under 200,000 distinct CDR3 sequences listed, approximately 29% are singletons. Documented time point: pre-sensitization, week 0. Stated treatment: therapeutic diphenylcyclopropenone sensitization with weekly scalp DPC. The drawing of blood occurred before each patch test was applied. Sequencing was performed on whole blood, taken in connection with sensitization to the hapten diphenylcyclopropenone (DPC). This clonotype originated in a woman in her 30s with alopecia areata. Some clones in this sample may be carry-over from other donors' samples.

The CDR3 spells CASSAAATYEQYF. CDR3 DNA: TGTGCCAGCAGCGCGGCGGCAACCTACGAGCAGTACTTC. The rearrangement links TRBV28 to TRBJ2-7; D ambiguous. Per germline, CDR1 MDHEN and CDR2 SYDVKM. Trimming removed 6 bases at V and 2 bases at J, with 11 bases between. The CDR3 is made up of 13 amino acids. The entire variable domain, with the rest obtained from reference TRBV28 and TRBJ2-7, is as follows: DVKVTQSSRYLVKRTGEKVFLECVQDMDHENMFWYRQDPGLGLRLIYFSYDVKMKEKGDIPEGYSVSREKKERFSLILESASTNQTSMYLCASSAAATYEQYFGPGTRLTVT.